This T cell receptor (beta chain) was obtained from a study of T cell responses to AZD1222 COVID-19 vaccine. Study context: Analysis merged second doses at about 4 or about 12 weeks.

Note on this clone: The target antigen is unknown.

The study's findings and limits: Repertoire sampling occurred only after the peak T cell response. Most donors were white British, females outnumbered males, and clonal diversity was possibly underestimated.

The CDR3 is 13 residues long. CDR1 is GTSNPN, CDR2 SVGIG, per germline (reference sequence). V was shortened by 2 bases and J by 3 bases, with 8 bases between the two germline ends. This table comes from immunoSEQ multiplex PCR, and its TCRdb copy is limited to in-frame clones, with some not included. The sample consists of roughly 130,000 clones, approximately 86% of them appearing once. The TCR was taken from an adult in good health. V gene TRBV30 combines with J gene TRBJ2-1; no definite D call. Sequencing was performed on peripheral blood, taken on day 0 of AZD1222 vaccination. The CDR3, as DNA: TGTGCCTGGAGTTCGCTACGCTACAATGAGCAGTTCTTC. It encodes CAWSSLRYNEQFF.